This entry describes one T cell receptor beta chain. Its antigen remains unknown. J lost 1 base, V lost 8 bases, and 8 bases had no gene match. The CDR3 covers 14 residues. CDR1 and CDR2 (germline): LNHNV, YYDKDF (reference sequence). The data derive from a study of CD8 T cells in ankylosing spondylitis. It was by quantitative 5'-RACE with molecular barcodes that TCR beta libraries were made. TCRdb reprocessed the 5' RACE reads via MiXCR and lists one record per CDR3 protein. The repertoire holds a few hundred thousand distinct CDR3 sequences, with around 20% as singletons. Study conclusions and caveats: Seemingly distinctive of ankylosing spondylitis blood was a TCR beta motif formed by eight highly homologous variants.

Sequenced material: blood, either unsorted or a sorted T cell fraction (not recorded which). The V gene is TRBV15, the J gene TRBJ2-7; 7 nucleotides agree with TRBD2. The TCR was taken from a male donor with ankylosing spondylitis. The CDR3: CATAGLAESYEQYF. CDR3 sequence (DNA): TGTGCCACCGCGGGGCTAGCGGAGTCCTACGAGCAGTACTTC.